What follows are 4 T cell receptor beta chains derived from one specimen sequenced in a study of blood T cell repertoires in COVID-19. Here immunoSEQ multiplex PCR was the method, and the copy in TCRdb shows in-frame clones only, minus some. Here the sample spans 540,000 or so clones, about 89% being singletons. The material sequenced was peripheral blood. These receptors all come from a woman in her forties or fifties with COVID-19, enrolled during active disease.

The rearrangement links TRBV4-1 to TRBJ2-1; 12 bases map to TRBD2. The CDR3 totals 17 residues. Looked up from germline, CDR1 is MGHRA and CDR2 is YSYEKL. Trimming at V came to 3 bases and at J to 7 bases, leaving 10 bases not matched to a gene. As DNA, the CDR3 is TGCGCCAGCAGCCAGGCTTTTACTAGCGGGGGGACTAATGAGCAGTTCTTC. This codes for CASSQAFTSGGTNEQFF.

CDR3 amino acids: CASSVSTGREQYF. Written as DNA, the CDR3 is TGTGCCAGCAGCGTGTCGACAGGGAGGGAGCAGTACTTC. The chain carries TRBV9 and TRBJ2-7; a weak D match, TRBD1 (7 bases). The CDR3 is 13 residues long. V gave up 2 bases and J gave up 7 bases, with 13 bases separating them. Germline assignment: CDR1 SGDLS and CDR2 YYNGEE.

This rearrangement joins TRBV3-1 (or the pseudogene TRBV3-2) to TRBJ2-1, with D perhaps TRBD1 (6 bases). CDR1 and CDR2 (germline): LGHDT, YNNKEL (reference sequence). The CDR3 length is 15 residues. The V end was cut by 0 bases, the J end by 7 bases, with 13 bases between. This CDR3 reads CASSQDRGSMNEQFF. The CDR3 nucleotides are TGTGCCAGCAGCCAAGATAGGGGGTCAATGAATGAGCAGTTCTTC.

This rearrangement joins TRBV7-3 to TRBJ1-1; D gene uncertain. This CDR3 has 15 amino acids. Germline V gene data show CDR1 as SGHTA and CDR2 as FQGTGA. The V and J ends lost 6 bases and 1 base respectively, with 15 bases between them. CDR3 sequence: CASRLKVSGNTEAFF. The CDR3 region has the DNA TGTGCCAGCAGACTTAAGGTTTCGGGGAACACTGAAGCTTTCTTT.